One and the same sample provided the 9 T cell receptor beta chains below, sequenced in a study of cytomegalovirus exposure and HLA in healthy donors. The repertoire was sequenced with immunoSEQ multiplex PCR; TCRdb's copy has only in-frame clones and lacks some. The data contain 100,000 to 120,000 clones, around 86% of them singletons. Source material: PBMCs. The receptors were gathered from a woman under 30 in good health and CMV-seropositive.

This chain connects TRBV19 to TRBJ1-5; 8 nucleotides align to TRBD1. The germline V gene encodes CDR1 LNHDA and CDR2 SQIVND (reference sequence). This CDR3 contains 15 residues. The J segment lost 6 bases and the V segment lost 7 bases, leaving 11 bases of the junction unmatched. The CDR3 here is CASTNRDRWTQPQHF. DNA for the CDR3: TGTGCCAGTACCAACCGGGACAGGTGGACTCAGCCCCAGCATTTT. Supplemented by reference TRBV19 and TRBJ1-5, the full variable domain reads DGGITQSPKYLFRKEGQNVTLSCEQNLNHDAMYWYRQDPGQGLRLIYYSQIVNDFQKGDIAEGYSVSREKKESFPLTVTSAQKNPTAFYLCASTNRDRWTQPQHFGDGTRLSIL.

The rearrangement links TRBV28 to TRBJ2-7; 7 bases agree with TRBD2. Germline lookup yields CDR1 MDHEN and CDR2 SYDVKM. This CDR3 is 14 amino acids long. Trimming cost V 7 bases and J 0 bases; bases outside gene matches: 6. This chain's CDR3 is CASTKRDYSYEQYF. In DNA, the CDR3 is TGTGCCAGCACCAAAAGGGACTACTCCTACGAGCAGTACTTC.

This clone appeared a single time. The chain uses TRBV19 and TRBJ2-7; the match to TRBD2 covers 8 bases. The V gene's germline CDR1 is LNHDA and CDR2 SQIVND (reference sequence). Trimming cost V 5 bases and J 6 bases; bases outside gene matches: 3. The CDR3 runs 12 residues. The CDR3 DNA sequence: TGTGCCAGTAGTTCGGGGGGGATCGAGCAGTACTTC. It translates to CASSSGGIEQYF.

In regard to this clone: At the DNA level, this CDR3 is encoded by other sequences in the same sample as well. The V call is TRBV27, the J call TRBJ1-3; possibly TRBD1 for D (5 bases). V was shortened by 3 bases and J by 2 bases, with 8 bases between the two germline ends. Germline values: CDR1 MNHEY, CDR2 SMNVEV (reference sequence). The CDR3 sequence is 14 residues long. CDR3 DNA sequence: TGTGCCAGCAGTTTTGGAGGGGCTGGAAACACCATATATTTT. Translated, it gives CASSFGGAGNTIYF.

The rearrangement uses TRBV28 and TRBJ2-1, with TRBD2 identical over 11 bases. CDR3 size: 21 residues. Unmatched junction bases numbered 16, after V lost 3 bases and J lost 0 bases. Germline V gives CDR1 MDHEN, CDR2 SYDVKM. The CDR3 DNA sequence: TGTGCCAGCAGTTTTCCGCGGGGACTAGCGGCCGACCCAAGCTCCTACAATGAGCAGTTCTTC. This gives the protein CASSFPRGLAADPSSYNEQFF.

This chain joins TRBV11-2 and TRBJ2-7; 9 nucleotides match TRBD1. With 3 bases clipped from V and 6 bases from J, the junction kept 6 bases outside the gene matches. This CDR3 has 14 residues. Germline V gives CDR1 SGHAT, CDR2 FQNNGV. CDR3 nucleotide sequence: TGTGCCAGCAGCTTCCGGGACAGGGTGCGCGAGCAGTACTTC. The encoded protein is CASSFRDRVREQYF.

The chain couples TRBV28 to TRBJ2-1; a weak D match, TRBD2 (6 bases). This CDR3 has 13 amino acids. Germline loops: CDR1 MDHEN, CDR2 SYDVKM. The V end lost 7 bases, the J end lost 7 bases, and 14 bases lay between the germline ends. CDR3 nucleotides: TGTGCCAGCATGGGGGGAATGATGAATGAGCAGTTCTTC. This sequence encodes CASMGGMMNEQFF. Variable domain in full (rest from reference TRBV28 and TRBJ2-1): DVKVTQSSRYLVKRTGEKVFLECVQDMDHENMFWYRQDPGLGLRLIYFSYDVKMKEKGDIPEGYSVSREKKERFSLILESASTNQTSMYLCASMGGMMNEQFFGPGTRLTVL.

The gene calls are TRBV7-5 and TRBJ1-5; TRBD1, the D gene given by the table, was not confirmed from the DNA. TRBV7-5 is reported as a pseudogene. The CDR3 is made up of 16 amino acids. The CDR3, as DNA: TGTGTCAGAAGCTTAGGTCTGGACAGGGGCAATCAGCCCCAGCATTTT. Encoded protein: CVRSLGLDRGNQPQHF.

The gene calls are TRBV5-1 and TRBJ1-2; 12 bases fit TRBD1. Losses at the gene ends were 5 bases for V and 6 bases for J; bases not matched to a gene: 14. The germline gives CDR1 SGHRS, CDR2 YFSETQ. CDR3 size: 17 residues. CDR3 sequence reads: CASRQPGQGASLNGYTF. The CDR3 bases are TGCGCCAGCAGACAACCGGGACAGGGGGCGTCGTTGAATGGCTACACCTTC.